The sequence of this T cell receptor (beta chain) was determined in a study of blood T cell repertoires in COVID-19. This CDR3 contains 15 residues. Germline loops: CDR1 SQVTM, CDR2 ANQGSEA. The J segment lost 6 bases and the V segment lost 3 bases, leaving 11 bases of the junction unmatched. TCRdb keeps only in-frame clones here, not all; method: immunoSEQ multiplex PCR. The profile covers more than 150,000 clones, with 85% to 90% appearing a single time and roughly 15% taken by the ten largest. The clonotype comes from a woman aged 40-49 years with acute or convalescent COVID-19. The V gene is TRBV29-1, the J gene TRBJ2-1; 7 nucleotides agree with TRBD2. What was sequenced was peripheral blood. CDR3 DNA sequence: TGCAGCGTTGAGCCCCTCTCTAGCGGAGGCAATGAGCAGTTCTTC. This encodes CSVEPLSSGGNEQFF.